This T cell receptor (beta chain) was documented in a study of T cells after yellow fever vaccination. TCRdb passed the 5' RACE reads through MiXCR, listing each CDR3 protein once. The sample holds around 350,000 distinct CDR3 sequences, 11% seen once. Trimming took 4 bases from V and 6 from J; bases not matched to a gene: 5. Germline V gene sequence: CDR1 KGHSH, CDR2 LQKENI. The CDR3 totals 14 residues. This clonotype was found a few times. Here the sequenced sample was PBMCs, taken on the day of the first yellow fever vaccination. The rearrangement uses TRBV18 and TRBJ2-1; 8 bases fit TRBD2. The TCR originated in a man between 18 and 35 years old who received the YFV17D yellow fever vaccine. In DNA, the CDR3 is TGTGCCAGCTCACTCCGACTAGCGCCCAATGAGCAGTTCTTC. As protein: CASSLRLAPNEQFF.